The T cell receptor beta chain described here comes from a study of blood T cell repertoires in COVID-19. Study background: The cDNA or gDNA used as material had been derived from T cells, B-cell-depleted T cells, or PBMCs.

As originally analysed: The assay estimated nucleated cells by amplifying reference gene primers. Sequencing was performed with immunoSEQ multiplex PCR; in TCRdb, only in-frame clones are kept and a portion is missing. V and J calls and clone size are given by that table; D and trimming were obtained from the DNA. The table has some 170,000 clones, approximately 85% seen once. Trimming left V 2 bases short and J 4 bases short, with 17 bases between. CDR1 and CDR2 from the germline V gene are SEHNR and FQNEAQ (reference sequence). The CDR3 consists of 16 residues. The chain recombines TRBV7-9 with TRBJ1-1; D uncertain. Sequences were obtained from peripheral blood. The source of this sequence is an older woman with acute or convalescent COVID-19. The CDR3 spells CASSLPPPLGGTEAFF. For the CDR3, the DNA is TGTGCCAGCAGCTTACCCCCCCCGCTCGGAGGCACTGAAGCTTTCTTT.